The 9 T cell receptor beta chains reported below all come from one sample, sequenced in a study of T cell responses to AZD1222 COVID-19 vaccine. Libraries were prepared by immunoSEQ multiplex PCR; TCRdb keeps only in-frame clonotypes and omits some of them. The sample has about 110,000 clones; around nine tenths are singletons. The source was peripheral blood, collected on day 0 of AZD1222 vaccination. These receptors all stem from an adult in good health.

V gene TRBV5-6 combines with J gene TRBJ2-5, with a weak D call TRBD2 (5 bases). The CDR3 runs 14 residues. The V gene's germline CDR1 is SGHDT and CDR2 YYEEEE. Trimming left V 4 bases short and J 5 bases short, with 15 bases between. For the CDR3, the DNA is TGTGCCAGCAGCCTGGCCGGGGTAGGGGAGACCCAGTACTTC. The encoded protein is CASSLAGVGETQYF.

The CDR3 bases are TGTGCCAGCAGCTTTATAGCTTCCAATGAGCAGTTCTTC. It codes for CASSFIASNEQFF. This chain uses TRBV5-6 with TRBJ2-1; D call uncertain. The V end lost 2 bases, the J end lost 6 bases, and 9 bases lay between the germline ends. Per germline, CDR1 SGHDT and CDR2 YYEEEE. This CDR3 spans 13 amino acids.

The chain uses TRBV5-1 and TRBJ2-3, with 14 positions matching TRBD2. From germline, CDR1 is SGHRS and CDR2 YFSETQ. The CDR3 runs 16 residues. Trimming at V came to 4 bases and at J to 5 bases, leaving 6 bases not matched to a gene. CDR3 coding DNA: TGCGCCAGCAGCCCGGGACTAGCGGGAGAGGAAGATACGCAGTATTTT. It codes for CASSPGLAGEEDTQYF. Drawing the rest from reference TRBV5-1 and TRBJ2-3, the complete variable domain is KAGVTQTPRYLIKTRGQQVTLSCSPISGHRSVSWYQQTPGQGLQFLFEYFSETQRNKGNFPGRFSGRQFSNSRSEMNVSTLELGDSALYLCASSPGLAGEEDTQYFGPGTRLTVL.

Concerning this clone: Compared with germline, one end of the junction differs, possibly owing to a read error. V usage is TRBV7-7 and J usage is TRBJ2-5; weak D call: TRBD2 (6 bases). Germline values: CDR1 SSHAT, CDR2 FNYEAQ (reference sequence). This CDR3 is 14 amino acids long. In DNA, the CDR3 is TGTGCTAGCAGCACTGGCTTGGGGGGAGAGACCCAGTACTTC. It codes for CASSTGLGGETQYF.

J is TRBJ2-2 and V is TRBV2; possible D gene TRBD2, 5 bases. Germline V lookup: CDR1 SNHLY, CDR2 FYNNEI. The CDR3 totals 13 residues. Trimming took 6 bases from V and 6 from J, leaving 11 bases between them. The CDR3 DNA reads TGTGCCAGCAGCCCAACTAGGGCCGGGGAGCTGTTTTTT. Translated, it gives CASSPTRAGELFF.

The chain employs TRBV6-5 and TRBJ2-1; a weak D match, TRBD1 (6 bases). The ends were cut back, 6 bases at V and 7 bases at J, with 22 bases in the middle. Germline V CDR1 and CDR2: MNHEY, SVGAGI. The CDR3 runs 16 residues. The DNA for the CDR3 is TGTGCCAGCAGCTACAGGGCCCCCCACGAGGGGAATGAGCAGTTCTTC. Amino acid sequence: CASSYRAPHEGNEQFF.

The chain combines TRBV7-9 with TRBJ2-1; 10 bases are a match to TRBD2. Trimming took 5 bases from V and 10 from J; bases not matched to a gene: 11. Germline-derived CDR1 and CDR2 are SEHNR and FQNEAQ (reference sequence). The CDR3 contains 15 residues. CDR3 in DNA: TGTGCCAGCAGCCGTCCTAGCGGGAGTCTAGAGGAGCAGTTCTTC. Residues: CASSRPSGSLEEQFF. The full variable domain, rest sourced from reference TRBV7-9 and TRBJ2-1, is DTGVSQNPRHKITKRGQNVTFRCDPISEHNRLYWYRQTLGQGPEFLTYFQNEAQLEKSRLLSDRFSAERPKGSFSTLEIQRTEQGDSAMYLCASSRPSGSLEEQFFGPGTRLTVL.

The chain has TRBV5-4 and TRBJ1-2; D remains ambiguous. The germline V gene has CDR1 SGHNT and CDR2 YYREEE (reference sequence). The CDR3 consists of 14 residues. V was shortened by 1 base and J by 8 bases, with 15 bases between the two germline ends. The DNA for the CDR3 is TGTGCCAGCAGCTTGTCGGGCTCGGTCCGGGGCTACACCTTC. As protein: CASSLSGSVRGYTF.

With respect to this clone: Germline and junction disagree at one end, which may indicate a read error. The gene calls are TRBV4-3 and TRBJ2-7, with TRBD1 identical over 8 bases. The CDR3 totals 8 residues. Germline V gives CDR1 LGHNA, CDR2 YSLEER. CDR3 region: CASSRTGF. The CDR3 nucleotides are TGCGCCAGCAGCCGGACAGGGTTC.